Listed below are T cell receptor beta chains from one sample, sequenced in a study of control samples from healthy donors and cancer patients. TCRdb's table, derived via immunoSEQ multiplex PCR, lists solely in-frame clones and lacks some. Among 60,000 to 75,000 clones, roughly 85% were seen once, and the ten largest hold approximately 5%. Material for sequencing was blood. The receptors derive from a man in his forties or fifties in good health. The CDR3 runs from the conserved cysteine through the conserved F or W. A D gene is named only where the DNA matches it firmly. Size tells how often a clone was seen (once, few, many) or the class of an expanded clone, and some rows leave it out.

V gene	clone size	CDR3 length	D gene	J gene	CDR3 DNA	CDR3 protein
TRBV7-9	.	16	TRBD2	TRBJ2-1	TGTGCCAGCAGCTCCGGACTAGCGGGGGGCGCGGATGAGCAGTTCTTC	CASSSGLAGGADEQFF
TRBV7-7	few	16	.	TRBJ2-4	TGTGCTAGCAGCCCCGGACCGGCAGATGGCAAAAACATTCAGTACTTC	CASSPGPADGKNIQYF
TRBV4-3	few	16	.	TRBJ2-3	TGCGCCAGCAGCCAAGAACTGGCGCCTAGCACAGATACGCAGTATTTT	CASSQELAPSTDTQYF
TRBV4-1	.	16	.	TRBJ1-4	TGCGCCAGCAGCCAAGATGGGGACTCAACTAATGAAAAACTGTTTTTT	CASSQDGDSTNEKLFF
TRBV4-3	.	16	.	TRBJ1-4	TGCGCCAGCAGCCACGCCTGGGGGGGGACTAATGAAAAACTGTTTTTT	CASSHAWGGTNEKLFF
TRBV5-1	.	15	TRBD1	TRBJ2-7	TGCGCCAGCAGCCCTAGACAGGGAGCTACCTACGAGCAGTACTTC	CASSPRQGATYEQYF
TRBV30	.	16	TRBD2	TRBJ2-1	TGTGCCTGGAGTGTACTGGGTGGGGGGGTTCACAATGAGCAGTTCTTC	CAWSVLGGGVHNEQFF
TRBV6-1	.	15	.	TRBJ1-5	TGTGCCAGCAGTGAAACACCCATGAGGAATCAGCCCCAGCATTTT	CASSETPMRNQPQHF
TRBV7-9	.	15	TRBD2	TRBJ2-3	TGTGCCAGCAGCGATACTAGCGGGGGGGCGAGTACGCAGTATTTT	CASSDTSGGASTQYF
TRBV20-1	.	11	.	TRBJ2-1	TGCAGTGCTGACAAGGAGAATGAGCAGTTCTTC	CSADKENEQFF
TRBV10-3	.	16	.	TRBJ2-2	TGTGCCATCAGTGCCCTATCAGAGTCGAACACCGGGGAGCTGTTTTTT	CAISALSESNTGELFF
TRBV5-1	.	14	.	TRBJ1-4	TGCGCCAGCAGCTTTAGGGGCGACCTTGCAGAACTGTTTTTT	CASSFRGDLAELFF
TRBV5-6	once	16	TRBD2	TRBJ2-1	TGTGCCAGCAGCTTGGAACTAGCGGGACCCTACAATGAGCAGTTCTTC	CASSLELAGPYNEQFF
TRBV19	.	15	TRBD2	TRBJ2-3	TGTGCCAGTAGTTCTATAGCGGGAGTGGCAGATACGCAGTATTTT	CASSSIAGVADTQYF
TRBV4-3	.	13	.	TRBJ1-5	TGCGCCAGCAGCCAAGACTTCGATCAGCCCCAGCATTTT	CASSQDFDQPQHF
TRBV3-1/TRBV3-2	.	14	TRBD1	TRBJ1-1	TGTGCCAGCAGCGGGGACAGGGGGCAAACTGAAGCTTTCTTT	CASSGDRGQTEAFF
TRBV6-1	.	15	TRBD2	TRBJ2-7	TGTGCCAGCAGTGAGGGACTAGCGGTCTCCTACGAGCAGTACTTC	CASSEGLAVSYEQYF
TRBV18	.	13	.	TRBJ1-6	TGTGCCAGCTCACCTGATCGGAATTCACCCCTCCACTTT	CASSPDRNSPLHF
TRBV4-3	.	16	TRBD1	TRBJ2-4	TGCGCCAGCAGCCAAGAAGTGGGACAGGGGGCGGACATTCAGTACTTC	CASSQEVGQGADIQYF
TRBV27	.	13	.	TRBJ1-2	TGTGCCAGCCGGGCGATAGCTAACTATGGCTACACCTTC	CASRAIANYGYTF
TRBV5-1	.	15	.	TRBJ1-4	TGCGCCAGCAGCACACTGGGGGGCAGGGAGGAAAAACTGTTTTTT	CASSTLGGREEKLFF
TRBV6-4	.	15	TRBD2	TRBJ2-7	TGTGCCAGCAGCGAAGGGACTAGCGTAGCCTACGAGCAGTACTTC	CASSEGTSVAYEQYF
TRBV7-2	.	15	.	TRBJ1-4	TGTGCCAGCAGCTTAGATTCGGGGGCTAATGAAAAACTGTTTTTT	CASSLDSGANEKLFF
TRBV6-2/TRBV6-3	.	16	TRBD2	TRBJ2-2	TGTGCCAGCAGTTACGACAGCGGGAGGCACACCGGGGAGCTGTTTTTT	CASSYDSGRHTGELFF
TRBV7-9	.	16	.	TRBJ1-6	TGTGCCAGCAGCTTAGAAACGGCCGCCTATAATTCACCCCTCCACTTT	CASSLETAAYNSPLHF
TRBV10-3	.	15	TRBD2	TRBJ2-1	TGTGCCATCAGTCCCGGACTAGCGGACTACAATGAGCAGTTCTTC	CAISPGLADYNEQFF
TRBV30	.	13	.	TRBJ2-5	TGTGCCTGGAACCGGGGGCTCGGAGAGACCCAGTACTTC	CAWNRGLGETQYF
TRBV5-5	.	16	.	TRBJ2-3	TGTGCCAGCAGCTTGGAGGGGGGTTACCGCACAGATACGCAGTATTTT	CASSLEGGYRTDTQYF
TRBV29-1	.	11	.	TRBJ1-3	TGCAGCGTTGAACAGGGAAACACCATATATTTT	CSVEQGNTIYF
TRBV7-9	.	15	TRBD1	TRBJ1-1	TGTGCCAGCAGCCGAGGGGACAGTCAGAACACTGAAGCTTTCTTT	CASSRGDSQNTEAFF
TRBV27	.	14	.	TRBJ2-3	TGTGCCAGCAGTTTATGGAGGGAGGCAGATACGCAGTATTTT	CASSLWREADTQYF
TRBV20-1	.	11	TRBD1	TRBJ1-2	TGCAGTGCTGACAGGGGAAGAGGCTACACCTTC	CSADRGRGYTF
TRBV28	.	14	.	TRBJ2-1	TGTGCCAGCTCCACGGTGAGCTCCTACAATGAGCAGTTCTTC	CASSTVSSYNEQFF
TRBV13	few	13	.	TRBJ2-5	TGTGCCAGCAGCTTAGGAGGCCAAGAGACCCAGTACTTC	CASSLGGQETQYF
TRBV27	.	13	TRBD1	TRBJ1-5	TGTGCCAGCAGTTTAGACAGGGTTCAGCCCCAGCATTTT	CASSLDRVQPQHF
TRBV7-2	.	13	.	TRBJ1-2	TGTGCCAGCAGCTTAGCCCAGAGATATGGCTACACCTTC	CASSLAQRYGYTF
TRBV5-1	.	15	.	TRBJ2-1	TGCGCCAGCAGCCCGGAGGGGTTTTCAAAGCTTGAGCAGTTCTTC	CASSPEGFSKLEQFF
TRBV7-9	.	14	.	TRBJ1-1	TGTGCCAGCAGCCCTCGGGACCTGAACACTGAAGCTTTCTTT	CASSPRDLNTEAFF
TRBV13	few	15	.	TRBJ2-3	TGTGCCAGCAGCTTAAACCCACTACGGGCGGGGACGCAGTATTTT	CASSLNPLRAGTQYF
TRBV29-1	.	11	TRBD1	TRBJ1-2	TGCAGCGACGGGACAGGGTTTGGCTACACCTTC	CSDGTGFGYTF
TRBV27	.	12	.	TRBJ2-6	TGTGCCACCAGCTCTGGGGCCAACGTCCTGACTTTC	CATSSGANVLTF
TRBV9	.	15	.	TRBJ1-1	TGTGCCAGCAGCGTAGGGTGGGGTTTGGTCACTGAAGCTTTCTTT	CASSVGWGLVTEAFF
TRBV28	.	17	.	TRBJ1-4	TGTGCCAGCAGTTTAATAAATGGGGGAGCAGCTAATGAAAAACTGTTTTTT	CASSLINGGAANEKLFF
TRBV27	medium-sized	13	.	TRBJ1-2	TGTGCCAGCAGTTGGACAGTGTATGGAGGCTACACCTTC	CASSWTVYGGYTF